The 26 T cell receptor beta chains in this list originate from one sample, sequenced in a study of regulatory T cells in long-lasting Graves disease. Described time point: newly diagnosed GD, antithyroid drugs for less than 3 months. PBMCs were the source of the RNA used for TCR sequencing. Investigators prepared the TCR beta libraries by applying iRepertoire HTBI primers and Arm-PCR of CDR3 regions. TCRdb passed the multiplex PCR reads through MiXCR, listing each CDR3 protein once. The table shows about 610,000 distinct CDR3 sequences, with about 15% occurring only once. The sample was also reused in another study, on T cells in Graves' hyperthyroidism and ophthalmopathy.

Sample: peripheral blood mononuclear cells (PBMCs), taken at new diagnosis, from a patient treated with antithyroid drugs. The receptors originated from a man aged 18 to 30 with Graves disease.

This clonotype has a count of ten or more. The chain is built from TRBV28 and TRBJ2-2; D is uncertain. Trimming left V 6 bases short and J 5 bases short, with 7 bases between. The CDR3 runs to 12 residues. Germline V gene lookup returns CDR1 MDHEN and CDR2 SYDVKM. This chain's CDR3 is CASRAETGELFF. In nucleotides, the CDR3 is TGTGCCAGCAGGGCGGAGACCGGGGAGCTGTTTTTT.

This clonotype was counted only a few times. This chain uses TRBV7-8 with TRBJ2-1; D unresolved. Per the germline V gene, CDR1 is SGHVS and CDR2 is FQNEAQ. The CDR3 covers 16 residues. Trimming shortened V by 2 bases and J by 4 bases, and 15 bases separated the two germline ends. CDR3 coding DNA: TGTGCCAGCAGCTTAACTATCCTCTTTGGATACAATGAGCAGTTCTTC. Amino acids: CASSLTILFGYNEQFF.

This chain connects TRBV7-9 to TRBJ2-2, with TRBD2 matching over 10 bases. The CDR3 runs to 17 residues. V lost 5 bases to trimming and J lost 5 bases; unmatched junction nucleotides: 11. Per germline, CDR1 SEHNR and CDR2 FQNEAQ (reference sequence). The CDR3 sequence is CASSPLAGVLSTGELFF. CDR3 sequence (DNA): TGTGCCAGCAGCCCTCTAGCGGGAGTTTTAAGTACCGGGGAGCTGTTTTTT.

The chain is built from TRBV6-1 and TRBJ2-6, with TRBD1 matching 9 bases. J lost 2 bases, V lost 10 bases, and 3 bases had no gene match. The length of the CDR3 is 14 residues. Germline CDR1 MNHNS, CDR2 SASEGT. CDR3 DNA: TGTGCCACCCGGACAGGGGCTGGGGCCAACGTCCTGACTTTC. It is translated as CATRTGAGANVLTF.

V gene TRBV6-5 combines with J gene TRBJ1-2; D remains unclear. Germline assignment: CDR1 MNHEY and CDR2 SVGAGI. The ends were cut back, 2 bases at V and 7 bases at J, with 11 bases in the middle. The CDR3 sequence is 13 residues long. CDR3 amino acids: CASSYLRLGGYTF. The CDR3 coding sequence is TGTGCCAGCAGTTACCTTCGGCTAGGTGGCTACACCTTC.

This clonotype was detected a few times. The chain links TRBV6-5 to TRBJ1-1; tentative D call: TRBD1 (6 bases). The CDR3 is 15 residues long. V was shortened by 1 base and J by 0 bases, with 9 bases between the two germline ends. Looked up from germline, CDR1 is MNHEY and CDR2 is SVGAGI. CDR3 region: CASSYLDRLNTEAFF. CDR3 coding DNA: TGTGCCAGCAGTTACTTGGACAGATTGAACACTGAAGCTTTCTTT.

This clonotype was counted at least ten times. The chain uses TRBV7-9 and TRBJ2-7; D possibly corresponds to TRBD1 (6 bases). CDR1 and CDR2 from the germline V gene are SEHNR and FQNEAQ (reference sequence). With 5 bases removed from V and 10 bases from J, the gap between germline ends came to 12 bases. The CDR3 is 11 residues long. The CDR3 loop is CASSPGQLQYF. The CDR3 coding sequence is TGTGCCAGCAGCCCAGGACAGCTACAGTACTTC.

This clonotype was recorded a few times. This chain uses TRBV20-1 with TRBJ1-2, with a weak D call TRBD1 (5 bases). The V gene's germline CDR1 is DFQATT and CDR2 SNEGSKA (reference sequence). The ends were cut back, 6 bases at V and 4 bases at J, with 12 bases in the middle. The CDR3 has 12 residues. CDR3 coding DNA: TGCAGTGCGAGACAGACATTCTATGGCTACACCTTC. This encodes CSARQTFYGYTF.

The chain has TRBV7-9 and TRBJ2-1; 8 bases match TRBD1. Trimming at V came to 0 bases and at J to 8 bases, leaving 9 bases not matched to a gene. CDR3 size: 16 residues. Looked up from germline, CDR1 is SEHNR and CDR2 is FQNEAQ (reference sequence). CDR3 sequence (DNA): TGTGCCAGCAGCTTAGCGTTTGGACAGGGTGCCGATGAGCAGTTCTTC. Translation: CASSLAFGQGADEQFF. Combining the CDR3 with reference TRBV7-9 and TRBJ2-1 gives the whole variable domain DTGVSQNPRHKITKRGQNVTFRCDPISEHNRLYWYRQTLGQGPEFLTYFQNEAQLEKSRLLSDRFSAERPKGSFSTLEIQRTEQGDSAMYLCASSLAFGQGADEQFFGPGTRLTVL.

This clonotype was observed at least ten times. The J gene is TRBJ1-2, the V gene TRBV29-1; no clear D gene. CDR1 and CDR2 (germline): SQVTM, ANQGSEA. The ends were cut back, 0 bases at V and 4 bases at J, with 9 bases in the middle. This CDR3 has 13 amino acids. The CDR3 spells CSVEDRQIYGYTF. The CDR3 DNA is TGCAGCGTTGAAGATCGGCAGATCTATGGCTACACCTTC.

The gene calls are TRBV7-2 and TRBJ1-1, with 7 bases lining up with TRBD1. CDR1 and CDR2 (germline): SGHTA, FQGNSA. CDR3 size: 14 residues. Trimming cost V 5 bases and J 7 bases; bases outside gene matches: 10. The CDR3 loop is CASSHVVDRLEAFF. CDR3 DNA: TGTGCCAGCAGCCATGTTGTGGACAGGCTTGAAGCTTTCTTT. The variable domain in full, completed from reference TRBV7-2 and TRBJ1-1, reads GAGVSQSPSNKVTEKGKDVELRCDPISGHTALYWYRQSLGQGLEFLIYFQGNSAPDKSGLPSDRFSAERTGGSVSTLTIQRTQQEDSAVYLCASSHVVDRLEAFFGQGTRLTVV.

Ten or more counts support this clonotype. The V call is TRBV3-1, the J call TRBJ1-1; 10 bases are a match to TRBD1. After removal of 5 bases from V and 3 bases from J, the junction contained 3 bases not matched to a gene. This CDR3 contains 14 residues. Germline assignment: CDR1 LGHDT and CDR2 YNNKEL (reference sequence). DNA for the CDR3: TGTGCCAGCAGCTGGACAGGGGGTGACACTGAAGCTTTCTTT. Its protein product is CASSWTGGDTEAFF.

This clonotype was seen ten or more times. The rearrangement joins TRBV15 to TRBJ2-3; 11 positions agree with TRBD1. CDR1 and CDR2 (germline): LNHNV, YYDKDF (reference sequence). CDR3 length: 16 amino acids. Trimming took 5 bases from V and 3 from J; bases not matched to a gene: 7. The CDR3 protein is CATSLGQGARTDTQYF. Written as DNA, the CDR3 is TGTGCCACCAGCTTAGGACAGGGGGCAAGGACAGATACGCAGTATTTT.

This clonotype appeared many times. The chain recombines TRBV10-2 with TRBJ2-5, with 10 bases aligning to TRBD1. V shed 5 bases, J shed 4 bases, and the junction held 7 bases outside the gene matches. This CDR3 has 15 amino acids. From germline, CDR1 is WSHSY and CDR2 SAAADI. CDR3 DNA: TGCGCCAGCAGTCCAGGACAGGGGGTGGGAGAGACCCAGTACTTC. It is translated as CASSPGQGVGETQYF.

A few counts support this clonotype. The genes are TRBV27 and TRBJ2-1; D is possibly TRBD1 (6 bases). This CDR3 comprises 11 residues. Germline CDR1 is MNHEY and CDR2 is SMNVEV (reference sequence). Trimming left V 5 bases short and J 8 bases short, with 7 bases between. The DNA of the CDR3 is TGTGCCAGCAGTGGGGGCGATGAGCAGTTCTTC. It specifies CASSGGDEQFF.

The chain joins TRBV5-1 to TRBJ2-1; the match to TRBD2 covers 9 bases. CDR1 and CDR2 from the germline V gene are SGHRS and YFSETQ. The CDR3 covers 15 residues. Trimming took 6 bases from V and 6 from J; bases not matched to a gene: 10. The chain's CDR3 is CASNSLAGPSNEQFF. The CDR3 nucleotides read TGCGCCAGCAACAGCCTAGCGGGACCCTCCAATGAGCAGTTCTTC.

This clonotype has a count of ten or more. The chain uses TRBV12-3 or TRBV12-4 and TRBJ1-2; 9 positions agree with TRBD1. CDR3 size: 13 residues. Trimming at V came to 6 bases and at J to 7 bases, leaving 6 bases not matched to a gene. CDR3 coding DNA: TGTGCCAGCAGAGAACAGGGGGCGCTTGGCTACACCTTC. Translation: CASREQGALGYTF.

This clonotype has a count of ten or more. The J gene is TRBJ1-1, the V gene TRBV4-2; D gene unclear. Germline V lookup: CDR1 LGHNA, CDR2 YNFKEQ. The CDR3 sequence is 16 residues long. V was shortened by 0 bases and J by 4 bases, with 15 bases between the two germline ends. The CDR3 sequence: CASSQDPNSSGTEAFF. The CDR3 nucleotides read TGTGCCAGCAGCCAAGATCCTAACAGTTCGGGCACTGAAGCTTTCTTT.

Worth noting for this clonotype: A much larger clone lies one base from this, so it may be a read error. The chain uses TRBV7-9 and TRBJ2-7; TRBD1 might be the D (6 bases). V was clipped by 5 bases and J by 5 bases, with 16 bases between them. Germline CDR1 SEHNR, CDR2 FQNEAQ (reference sequence). The CDR3 length is 14 residues. DNA for the CDR3: TGTGCCAGCAGCCCGACAGGACAGTGTGACGAGCAGTACTTC. Protein product: CASSPTGQCDEQYF.

This clonotype was seen a handful of times. V is TRBV10-3 and J is TRBJ2-3; TRBD1 is a possible D gene (6 bases). Looked up from germline, CDR1 is ENHRY and CDR2 is SYGVKD. V lost 7 bases to trimming and J lost 6 bases, with 11 bases between them. CDR3 length: 12 residues. Here the CDR3 reads CAITGVGDTQYF. CDR3 DNA: TGTGCCATCACAGGGGTTGGGGATACGCAGTATTTT.

In its sample, this clonotype was seen a few times. The chain employs TRBV4-1 and TRBJ1-2, with 8 positions matching TRBD1. The V gene's germline CDR1 is MGHRA and CDR2 YSYEKL. Trimming cost V 2 bases and J 8 bases; bases outside gene matches: 10. CDR3 size: 15 residues. CDR3 amino acids: CASSQTDRVVIGYTF. CDR3 nucleotide sequence: TGCGCCAGCAGCCAAACGGACAGGGTAGTCATCGGCTACACCTTC.

This clonotype has just a few counts. The V gene is TRBV27, the J gene TRBJ2-2; D is possibly TRBD1 (5 bases). Trimming cost V 2 bases and J 5 bases, with 18 bases left between them. The CDR3 runs 17 residues. CDR1 MNHEY and CDR2 SMNVEV come from the germline V gene (reference sequence). The CDR3 nucleotides are TGTGCCAGCAGTTTACACCCCCCCAGGGAATCGACCGGGGAGCTGTTTTTT. Its translation is CASSLHPPRESTGELFF.

This clonotype was seen many times. The chain links TRBV7-9 to TRBJ2-3; maybe TRBD1 (7 bases). With 4 bases removed from V and 12 bases from J, the gap between germline ends came to 14 bases. The CDR3 has 12 residues. Germline CDR1 reads SEHNR; CDR2 reads FQNEAQ (reference sequence). CDR3 in DNA: TGTGCCAGCAGCTCAGAGACAGGGACTCAGTATTTT. This encodes CASSSETGTQYF.

This clonotype has at least ten counts. The gene calls are TRBV3-1 and TRBJ1-1; 8 bases map to TRBD1. The CDR3 has 16 residues. V trimming: 7 bases; J trimming: 4 bases; junction bases outside the gene matches: 14. Germline CDR1 reads LGHDT; CDR2 reads YNNKEL (reference sequence). CDR3 loop: CASTTARTGRGTEAFF. In DNA form, the CDR3 reads TGTGCCAGCACTACAGCCCGGACAGGGAGGGGCACTGAAGCTTTCTTT.

The chain employs TRBV13 and TRBJ2-1; D call uncertain. The V and J ends lost 5 bases and 0 bases respectively, with 14 bases between them. The CDR3 has 16 amino acids. Per the germline V gene, CDR1 is PRHDT and CDR2 is FYEKMQ (reference sequence). The CDR3 bases are TGTGCCAGCAGCGCTAGTGTGGGCAGCTCCTACAATGAGCAGTTCTTC. It specifies CASSASVGSSYNEQFF.

CDR3 region: CASSLSGGGGALAGLADTQYF. The CDR3 coding sequence is TGTGCCAGCAGCCTTTCTGGTGGCGGGGGTGCGCTAGCGGGATTGGCAGATACGCAGTATTTT. The chain carries TRBV7-6 and TRBJ2-3, with 9 bases lining up with TRBD2. Germline V gene lookup returns CDR1 SGHVS and CDR2 FNYEAQ. This CDR3 is built from 21 residues. The V segment lost 5 bases and the J segment 4 bases; nucleotides outside the gene matches: 25.